Sequencing of this T cell receptor (beta chain) was carried out in a study of T cells in localized non-small cell lung cancer. Study-wide results and caveats: Increased T cell density in blood showed an association with longer overall survival. Uninvolved nearby lung showed the greatest T cell clonality, exceeding that found in tumor. Appearances in adjacent lung were noted for a median approximately 61 of the top 100 tumor clones.

Method: immunoSEQ multiplex PCR; TCRdb's copy keeps in-frame clones and lacks some. The sample contains around 83,000 clones, less than 85% of which appear only once. Turning to this clone: Its matching antigen is unknown.

V dropped 1 base and J dropped 3 bases, with 11 bases sitting between them. CDR3 length: 15 residues. CDR1 is SGHTA, CDR2 FQGTGA, per germline. This chain connects TRBV7-3 to TRBJ2-3; D might be TRBD1 (5 bases). The material was PBMCs, obtained before any cancer treatment. This receptor was identified in a man between 40 and 75 years old with stage II squamous cell lung carcinoma. In DNA, the CDR3 is TGTGCCAGCAGCTTAAGGGCGCAGGGTACAGATACGCAGTATTTT. It encodes CASSLRAQGTDTQYF.